This passage covers 30 T cell receptor beta chains from one sample sequenced in a study of T-cell reconstitution after alpha-beta-depleted transplantation in children. It was with unique molecular identifiers that the TCRbeta library was prepared. TCRdb re-derived calls from the PCR reads in MiXCR, one entry per CDR3 protein. The sample has fewer than 750,000 distinct CDR3 sequences; more than 20% are singletons. This material consisted of PBMCs, taken before TCRalphabeta/CD19-depleted stem cell transplant. These receptors all come from a boy under three years old with Wiskott-Aldrich syndrome, due to receive a stem cell transplant.

This clonotype turned up a few times. The chain has TRBV14 and TRBJ2-1; tentative D call: TRBD2 (5 bases). The CDR3 runs 16 residues. Trimming removed 3 bases at V and 3 bases at J, with 15 bases between. Germline lookup yields CDR1 SGHDN and CDR2 FVKESK. Here the CDR3 DNA reads TGTGCCAGCAGCCAGAGCGGAATCCCAGGCTACAATGAGCAGTTCTTC. It is translated as CASSQSGIPGYNEQFF.

V gene TRBV10-3 combines with J gene TRBJ2-1, with 10 positions matching TRBD2. The CDR3 spans 13 residues. Losses at the gene ends were 4 bases for V and 8 bases for J; bases not matched to a gene: 2. Germline lookup yields CDR1 ENHRY and CDR2 SYGVKD. The CDR3 DNA follows: TGTGCCATCAGTGGTCTAGCGGGAGATGAGCAGTTCTTC. It encodes CAISGLAGDEQFF.

This chain connects TRBV7-9 to TRBJ2-5, with D uncertain. The CDR3 has 12 amino acids. Trimming shortened V by 3 bases and J by 4 bases, and 6 bases separated the two germline ends. Germline values: CDR1 SEHNR, CDR2 FQNEAQ (reference sequence). The CDR3 DNA is TGTGCCAGCAGCTTCTGGTCAGAGACCCAGTACTTC. This encodes CASSFWSETQYF.

The chain recombines TRBV27 with TRBJ2-1; D is possibly TRBD2 (6 bases). The CDR3 length is 17 residues. V lost 0 bases and J 0 bases, leaving 12 bases between the germline ends. Germline V gene lookup returns CDR1 MNHEY and CDR2 SMNVEV (reference sequence). In nucleotides, the CDR3 is TGTGCCAGCAGTTTATCTGGGACTCGGAGCTCCTACAATGAGCAGTTCTTC. It translates to CASSLSGTRSSYNEQFF.

This sequence joins TRBV30 and TRBJ1-2, with unresolved D. The germline V and J ends were trimmed by 0 bases and 4 bases, with 9 bases remaining between them. Per the germline V gene, CDR1 is GTSNPN and CDR2 is SVGIG (reference sequence). CDR3 size: 13 residues. CDR3 coding DNA: TGTGCCTGGAGTGTACTACAGAGCTATGGCTACACCTTC. Amino acid sequence: CAWSVLQSYGYTF.

There are a few counts of this clonotype. The chain joins TRBV20-1 to TRBJ2-4; D perhaps matches TRBD2 (6 bases). Trimming removed 0 bases at V and 0 bases at J, with 9 bases between. The CDR3 sequence is 15 residues long. The germline V gene has CDR1 DFQATT and CDR2 SNEGSKA (reference sequence). In DNA form, the CDR3 reads TGCAGTGCTAGAGATATGCGGGAAGCCAAAAACATTCAGTACTTC. Translated, it gives CSARDMREAKNIQYF.

This clonotype has just a few counts. The chain employs TRBV15 and TRBJ2-1, with 8 nucleotides matching TRBD2. CDR1 is LNHNV and CDR2 is YYDKDF in the germline V gene (reference sequence). This CDR3 contains 16 residues. With 6 bases clipped from V and 6 bases from J, the junction kept 13 bases outside the gene matches. The CDR3 is CATRGSPGLAANEQFF. The CDR3 DNA is TGTGCCACCAGAGGATCCCCCGGACTAGCAGCCAATGAGCAGTTCTTC. The complete variable domain, with remaining parts taken from reference TRBV15 and TRBJ2-1, reads DAMVIQNPRYQVTQFGKPVTLSCSQTLNHNVMYWYQQKSSQAPKLLFHYYDKDFNNEADTPDNFQSRRPNTSFCFLDIRSPGLGDTAMYLCATRGSPGLAANEQFFGPGTRLTVL.

This clonotype was detected only a few times. V is TRBV20-1 and J is TRBJ1-4; maybe TRBD1 (6 bases). Germline V CDR1 and CDR2: DFQATT, SNEGSKA (reference sequence). V lost 1 base, J lost 8 bases, and 11 bases lay in between. The CDR3 has 13 amino acids. CDR3 DNA: TGCAGTGCTAGAGTAGGGAGGGGGGAAAAACTGTTTTTT. It codes for CSARVGRGEKLFF.

The table lists this clonotype with a few counts. The V and J genes are TRBV5-1 and TRBJ2-1, with 8 positions matching TRBD2. CDR1 SGHRS and CDR2 YFSETQ come from the germline V gene. The trim removed 2 bases at V and 6 bases at J, leaving 13 bases unmatched. This CDR3 comprises 17 residues. The CDR3 region has the DNA TGCGCCAGCAGCTTTCTGGGACTAGGGGAGGCCACCAATGAGCAGTTCTTC. Translating it yields CASSFLGLGEATNEQFF.

This clonotype has only a few counts. The chain is built from TRBV29-1 and TRBJ2-7, with D tentatively TRBD1 or TRBD2 (5 bases each). The CDR3 is made up of 14 amino acids. Trimming took 4 bases from V and 3 from J, leaving 16 bases between them. Germline CDR1 and CDR2: SQVTM and ANQGSEA. DNA for the CDR3: TGCAGCGTTGGCCGGGACGGCAAAATCTACGAGCAGTACTTC. Translated: CSVGRDGKIYEQYF.

Only a few counts were recorded for this clonotype. The genes are TRBV5-1 and TRBJ2-2, with D possibly TRBD2 on 5 matching bases. The CDR3 runs 16 residues. The germline V gene encodes CDR1 SGHRS and CDR2 YFSETQ. The V and J ends lost 3 bases and 4 bases respectively, with 16 bases between them. In DNA form, the CDR3 reads TGCGCCAGCAGCTCAAAGGGCCCTGGGAGCACCGGGGAGCTGTTTTTT. Translation: CASSSKGPGSTGELFF.

The V call is TRBV5-1, the J call TRBJ2-1; D uncertain. The germline V gene encodes CDR1 SGHRS and CDR2 YFSETQ. V was cut by 5 bases and J by 3 bases, with 12 bases left in between. The CDR3 length is 14 residues. In nucleotides, the CDR3 is TGCGCCAGCAGTGCGATGGCGGACTACAATGAGCAGTTCTTC. This encodes CASSAMADYNEQFF. Full variable domain (outside the CDR3, taken from reference TRBV5-1 and TRBJ2-1): KAGVTQTPRYLIKTRGQQVTLSCSPISGHRSVSWYQQTPGQGLQFLFEYFSETQRNKGNFPGRFSGRQFSNSRSEMNVSTLELGDSALYLCASSAMADYNEQFFGPGTRLTVL.

The rearrangement links TRBV29-1 to TRBJ2-3; D gene unclear. The CDR3 contains 12 residues. Between the trimmed V and J ends, which lost 4 bases and 2 bases, there was a span of 7 bases. Germline V CDR1 and CDR2: SQVTM, ANQGSEA. The CDR3 protein is CSVVDHTDTQYF. Here the CDR3 DNA reads TGCAGCGTTGTTGACCACACAGATACGCAGTATTTT.

In DNA form, the CDR3 reads TGTGCCAGCAGCTTTGGGGACACCCTAGGAACCTACAATGAGCAGTTCTTC. It encodes CASSFGDTLGTYNEQFF. The chain recombines TRBV7-6 with TRBJ2-1, with D tentatively TRBD1 (6 bases). Germline lookup yields CDR1 SGHVS and CDR2 FNYEAQ. Trimming left V 3 bases short and J 2 bases short, with 17 bases between. This CDR3 has 17 amino acids.

The chain has TRBV9 and TRBJ2-1; tentatively, D is TRBD2 (6 bases). Germline V gene sequence: CDR1 SGDLS, CDR2 YYNGEE. The CDR3 is made up of 15 amino acids. V shed 0 bases and J shed 4 bases, with 11 bases lying between them. CDR3 bases: TGTGCCAGCAGCGTAGAGGGTAGCGGTTACAATGAGCAGTTCTTC. Translated: CASSVEGSGYNEQFF.

In this sample, this clonotype turned up a few times. The chain combines TRBV7-2 with TRBJ1-2; possible D gene TRBD1, 6 bases. V lost 3 bases to trimming and J lost 4 bases, with 15 bases between them. Germline values: CDR1 SGHTA, CDR2 FQGNSA. This CDR3 is 15 amino acids long. CDR3: CASSLTAGAIYGYTF. CDR3 DNA: TGTGCCAGCAGCTTGACGGCGGGGGCGATCTATGGCTACACCTTC.

This clonotype turned up a few times. The rearrangement uses TRBV7-9 and TRBJ1-4; no clear D. Between the trimmed V and J ends, which lost 1 base and 8 bases, there was a span of 14 bases. The CDR3 loop spans 15 amino acids. The germline V gene encodes CDR1 SEHNR and CDR2 FQNEAQ (reference sequence). The chain's CDR3 is CASSLGWGRGEKLFF. In DNA form, the CDR3 reads TGTGCCAGCAGCTTAGGATGGGGTCGTGGAGAAAAACTGTTTTTT.

This clonotype has a handful of counts. V is TRBV27 and J is TRBJ2-3, with 9 bases identical to TRBD2. The V segment lost 4 bases and the J segment 5 bases; nucleotides outside the gene matches: 13. The germline CDR1 and CDR2 sequences are MNHEY and SMNVEV (reference sequence). This CDR3 has 17 residues. CDR3 DNA: TGTGCCAGCAGTTCTCCCTCCCGGCGGGAGGGTATAGATACGCAGTATTTT. This gives the protein CASSSPSRREGIDTQYF.

This clonotype was seen a few times. V gene TRBV4-2 combines with J gene TRBJ1-5, with a tentative D call TRBD1 (5 bases). This CDR3 comprises 15 residues. The germline V gene has CDR1 LGHNA and CDR2 YNFKEQ. The V end was cut by 2 bases, the J end by 9 bases, with 17 bases between. The CDR3 here is CASSQSGQGQLPQHF. CDR3 nucleotides: TGTGCCAGCAGCCAAAGTGGGCAGGGCCAATTGCCCCAGCATTTT.

The chain links TRBV5-1 to TRBJ2-4, with TRBD1 as a possible D gene (6 bases). With 0 bases removed from V and 5 bases from J, the gap between germline ends came to 18 bases. The germline V gene has CDR1 SGHRS and CDR2 YFSETQ. The CDR3 is 17 amino acids. Here the CDR3 reads CASSLALWQGIENIQYF. In DNA, the CDR3 is TGCGCCAGCAGCTTGGCCCTTTGGCAGGGGATTGAAAACATTCAGTACTTC.

This clonotype showed up just a few times. The chain is built from TRBV19 and TRBJ2-1, with 9 bases lining up with TRBD2. The CDR3 runs to 18 residues. J lost 2 bases, V lost 9 bases, and 17 bases had no gene match. CDR1 and CDR2 from the germline V gene are LNHDA and SQIVND (reference sequence). CDR3 DNA sequence: TGTGCCAGCCCCAAGCCACTAGCGGGCGACTCCGCCTACAATGAGCAGTTCTTC. Its protein is CASPKPLAGDSAYNEQFF.

The rearrangement uses TRBV4-1 and TRBJ2-1, with 7 positions matching TRBD1. V trimming: 4 bases; J trimming: 1 base; junction bases outside the gene matches: 4. The CDR3 has 15 residues. Germline V gene lookup returns CDR1 MGHRA and CDR2 YSYEKL. The CDR3 loop is CASSPYRGSYNEQFF. The CDR3 nucleotides are TGCGCCAGCAGCCCCTACAGGGGTTCCTACAATGAGCAGTTCTTC.

This chain links TRBV29-1 with TRBJ1-1; 7 bases fit TRBD1. Germline CDR1 is SQVTM and CDR2 is ANQGSEA. With 2 bases clipped from V and 0 bases from J, the junction kept 3 bases outside the gene matches. The CDR3 spans 14 residues. The CDR3 loop reads CSVERQGVNTEAFF. The CDR3 DNA reads as TGCAGCGTTGAAAGGCAGGGGGTGAACACTGAAGCTTTCTTT. Full variable domain (outside the CDR3, taken from reference TRBV29-1 and TRBJ1-1): SAVISQKPSRDICQRGTSLTIQCQVDSQVTMMFWYRQQPGQSLTLIATANQGSEATYESGFVIDKFPISRPNLTFSTLTVSNMSPEDSSIYLCSVERQGVNTEAFFGQGTRLTVV.

This clonotype showed up just a few times. The DNA for the CDR3 is TGTGCCAGCAGCTTAATGCCAGAGCCCCAAGAGACCCAGTACTTC. Its protein is CASSLMPEPQETQYF. The chain recombines TRBV7-8 with TRBJ2-5; D is uncertain. V lost 2 bases and J 1 base, leaving 11 bases between the germline ends. The germline CDR1 and CDR2 sequences are SGHVS and FQNEAQ. CDR3 size: 15 residues. Variable domain in full (rest from reference TRBV7-8 and TRBJ2-5): GAGVSQSPRYKVAKRGQDVALRCDPISGHVSLFWYQQALGQGPEFLTYFQNEAQLDKSGLPSDRFFAERPEGSVSTLKIQRTQQEDSAVYLCASSLMPEPQETQYFGPGTRLLVL.

The chain has TRBV15 and TRBJ2-7, with TRBD2 as a possible D gene (6 bases). From germline, CDR1 is LNHNV and CDR2 YYDKDF (reference sequence). Trimming cost V 8 bases and J 2 bases, with 13 bases left between them. The CDR3 covers 13 residues. The CDR3 DNA reads TGTGCCACCTCAATCGGGGGACCCTACGAGCAGTACTTC. Translating it yields CATSIGGPYEQYF.

Ten or more counts support this clonotype. The rearrangement links TRBV27 to TRBJ2-7, with 12 bases aligning to TRBD2. Germline values: CDR1 MNHEY, CDR2 SMNVEV (reference sequence). This CDR3 has 16 amino acids. The V and J ends lost 5 bases and 4 bases, in that order; junction bases with no gene match: 9. Here the CDR3 DNA reads TGTGCCAGCAGTCCGTTCGGACTAGCGGGAAATTACGAGCAGTACTTC. The encoded protein is CASSPFGLAGNYEQYF.

This clonotype was recorded a few times. The chain employs TRBV20-1 and TRBJ2-5; the D gene is possibly TRBD2 (5 bases). CDR3 length equals 14 residues. Trimming left V 8 bases short and J 1 base short, with 17 bases between. The germline CDR1 and CDR2 sequences are DFQATT and SNEGSKA (reference sequence). As DNA, the CDR3 is TGCAGTCCAAATTATCCCGGGGTCCAAGAGACCCAGTACTTC. It codes for CSPNYPGVQETQYF.

The rearrangement joins TRBV30 to TRBJ1-3; weak D call: TRBD1 (5 bases). Germline CDR1 GTSNPN, CDR2 SVGIG (reference sequence). The CDR3 covers 14 residues. The CDR3 spells CAIKQGNSGNTIYF. In nucleotides, the CDR3 is TGTGCTATTAAGCAGGGTAATTCTGGAAACACCATATATTTT.

This clonotype occurred a few times. V and J are TRBV12-3 or TRBV12-4 and TRBJ1-4; D possibly corresponds to TRBD1 (6 bases). This CDR3 spans 14 amino acids. V lost 5 bases and J lost 4, with 11 bases in between. CDR3 DNA: TGTGCCAGCAGTCCAACAGGGATTAATGAAAAACTGTTTTTT. As protein: CASSPTGINEKLFF.

This clonotype was counted between two and nine times. The gene calls are TRBV20-1 and TRBJ2-2; D ambiguous. Germline V gene lookup returns CDR1 DFQATT and CDR2 SNEGSKA (reference sequence). Trimming removed 7 bases from V and 4 bases from J, with 10 bases in between. This CDR3 spans 12 amino acids. The chain's CDR3 is CSGARSTGELFF. The CDR3 bases are TGCAGTGGAGCCCGGAGCACCGGGGAGCTGTTTTTT.